This T cell receptor (beta chain) was sequenced in a study of blood T cells in healthy people across ages. Notes on the study in general: Across the age range, TCR beta diversity per million T cells fell in a roughly linear way. Across samples, TCR beta diversity tracked strongly with naive T cell percentage.

With regard to this clonotype: What it recognizes is unknown.

Germline values: CDR1 SGDLS, CDR2 YYNGEE. V shed 1 base, J shed 0 bases, and the junction held 7 bases outside the gene matches. The CDR3 is made up of 16 amino acids. For the second PCR, which ran for roughly 6 to 11 cycles, a sample-barcoded 5' primer and a J-beta primer mix were used. In TCRdb, the 5' RACE reads were re-called with MiXCR into one record per CDR3 protein. Of approximately 2,000,000 distinct CDR3 sequences detected, about 39% appear once; the ten largest clones hold 23%. This clonotype was obtained from a human donor in good health. This chain connects TRBV9 to TRBJ2-7, with 7 bases identical to TRBD1. The source material was blood. The CDR3 region has the DNA TGTGCCAGCAGCGTAAACCCGGGACAGAGCTCCTACGAGCAGTACTTC. Translating gives CASSVNPGQSSYEQYF. Drawing the rest from reference TRBV9 and TRBJ2-7, the complete variable domain is DSGVTQTPKHLITATGQRVTLRCSPRSGDLSVYWYQQSLDQGLQFLIQYYNGEERAKGNILERFSAQQFPDLHSELNLSSLELGDSALYFCASSVNPGQSSYEQYFGPGTRLTVT.